This TCR beta chain appears in the sequencing data of a study of human T cells and chemical hapten exposure. Documented time point: patch test 2, 6 weeks after DPC sensitization. Treatment defined: therapeutic diphenylcyclopropenone sensitization with weekly scalp DPC. This clonotype was counted between two and nine times. The V gene end was trimmed by 11 bases and the J gene end by 4 bases; junction bases not matched to a gene: 10. CDR1 and CDR2 from the germline V gene are LNHDA and SQIVND (reference sequence). This CDR3 is 15 amino acids long. As the library was built, unique molecular identifiers were attached to individual cDNA molecules. TCRdb analysed the RACE reads with MiXCR anew, one entry per CDR3 protein. The sample consists of around 99,000 distinct CDR3 sequences, more than 9.5% of them appearing once.

The chain has TRBV19 and TRBJ2-3; the match to TRBD2 covers 12 bases. Here the sequenced sample was whole blood, taken in connection with sensitization to the hapten diphenylcyclopropenone (DPC). This sequence originates from a middle-aged man with alopecia areata. Some clones in this sample may be carry-over from other donors' samples. Written as DNA, the CDR3 is TGTGCCGCCGGACTAGCGGGACACCGATCAGATACGCAGTATTTT. As protein: CAAGLAGHRSDTQYF. Based on the CDR3 plus reference TRBV19 and TRBJ2-3, the full variable domain is DGGITQSPKYLFRKEGQNVTLSCEQNLNHDAMYWYRQDPGQGLRLIYYSQIVNDFQKGDIAEGYSVSREKKESFPLTVTSAQKNPTAFYLCAAGLAGHRSDTQYFGPGTRLTVL.